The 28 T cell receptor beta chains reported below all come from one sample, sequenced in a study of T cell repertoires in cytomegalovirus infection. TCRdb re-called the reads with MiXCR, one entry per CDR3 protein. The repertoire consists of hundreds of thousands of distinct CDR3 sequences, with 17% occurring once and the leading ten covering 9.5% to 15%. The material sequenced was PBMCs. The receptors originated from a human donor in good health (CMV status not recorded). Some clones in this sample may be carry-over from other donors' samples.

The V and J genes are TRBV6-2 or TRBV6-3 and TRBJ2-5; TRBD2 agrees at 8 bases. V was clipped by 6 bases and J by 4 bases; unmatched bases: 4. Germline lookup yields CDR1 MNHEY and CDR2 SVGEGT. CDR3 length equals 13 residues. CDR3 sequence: CASSRGGPETQYF. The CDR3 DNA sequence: TGTGCCAGCAGCCGGGGGGGCCCAGAGACCCAGTACTTC.

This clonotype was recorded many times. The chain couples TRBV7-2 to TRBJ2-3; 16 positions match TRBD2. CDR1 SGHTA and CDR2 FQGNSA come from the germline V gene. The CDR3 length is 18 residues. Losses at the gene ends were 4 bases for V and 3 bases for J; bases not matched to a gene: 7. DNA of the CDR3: TGTGCCAGCAGCTCAGGGACTAGCGGGGGGGCCTTGACAGATACGCAGTATTTT. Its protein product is CASSSGTSGGALTDTQYF.

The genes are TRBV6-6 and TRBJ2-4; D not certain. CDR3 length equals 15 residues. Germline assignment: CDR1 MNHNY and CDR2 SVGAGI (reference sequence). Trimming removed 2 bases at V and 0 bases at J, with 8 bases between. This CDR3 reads CASSYGPVAKNIQYF. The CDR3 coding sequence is TGTGCCAGCAGTTACGGGCCGGTAGCCAAAAACATTCAGTACTTC.

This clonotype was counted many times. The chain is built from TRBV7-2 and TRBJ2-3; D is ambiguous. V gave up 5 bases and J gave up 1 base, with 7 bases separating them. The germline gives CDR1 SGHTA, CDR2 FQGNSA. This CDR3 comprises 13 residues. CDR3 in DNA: TGTGCCAGCAGCCCCTTAGGCACAGATACGCAGTATTTT. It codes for CASSPLGTDTQYF.

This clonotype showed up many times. CDR3 protein: CASSPQASGGYDEQYF. CDR3 in DNA: TGTGCCAGCAGCCCACAAGCCAGCGGGGGGTATGACGAGCAGTACTTC. V gene TRBV7-2 combines with J gene TRBJ2-7, with 9 positions matching TRBD2. The V and J ends lost 5 bases and 5 bases, in that order; junction bases with no gene match: 13. Germline V CDR1 and CDR2: SGHTA, FQGNSA. The length of the CDR3 is 16 residues. Full variable domain (remainder filled in from reference TRBV7-2 and TRBJ2-7): GAGVSQSPSNKVTEKGKDVELRCDPISGHTALYWYRQSLGQGLEFLIYFQGNSAPDKSGLPSDRFSAERTGGSVSTLTIQRTQQEDSAVYLCASSPQASGGYDEQYFGPGTRLTVT.

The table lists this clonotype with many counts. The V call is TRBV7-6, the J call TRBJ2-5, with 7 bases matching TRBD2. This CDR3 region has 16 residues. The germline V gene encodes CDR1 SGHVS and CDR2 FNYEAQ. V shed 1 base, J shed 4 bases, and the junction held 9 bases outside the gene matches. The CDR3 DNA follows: TGTGCCAGCAGCTTAGGGGGCGGGAGAAGTGGAGAGACCCAGTACTTC. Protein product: CASSLGGGRSGETQYF.

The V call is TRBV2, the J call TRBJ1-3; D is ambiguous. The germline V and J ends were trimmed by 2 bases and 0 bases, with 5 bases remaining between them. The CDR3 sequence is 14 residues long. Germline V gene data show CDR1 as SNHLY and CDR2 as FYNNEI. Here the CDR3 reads CASSEYRSGNTIYF. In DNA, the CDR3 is TGTGCCAGCAGTGAATACCGCTCTGGAAACACCATATATTTT.

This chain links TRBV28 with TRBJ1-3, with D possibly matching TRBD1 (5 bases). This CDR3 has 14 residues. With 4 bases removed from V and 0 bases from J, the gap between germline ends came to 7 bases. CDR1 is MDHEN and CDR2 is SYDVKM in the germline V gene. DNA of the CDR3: TGTGCCAGCAGTTCGACAGACTCTGGAAACACCATATATTTT. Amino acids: CASSSTDSGNTIYF.

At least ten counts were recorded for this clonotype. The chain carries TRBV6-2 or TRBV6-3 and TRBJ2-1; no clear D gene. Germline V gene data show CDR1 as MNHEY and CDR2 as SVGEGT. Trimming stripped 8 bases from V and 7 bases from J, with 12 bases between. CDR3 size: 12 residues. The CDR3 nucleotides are TGTGCCAGCGGTCCGAGGAGTAATGAGCAGTTCTTC. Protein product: CASGPRSNEQFF.

CDR3 in amino acids: CASSYLGRGNGETQYF. In DNA, the CDR3 is TGTGCCAGCAGTTACCTCGGGAGGGGTAACGGGGAGACCCAGTACTTC. This chain links TRBV6-5 with TRBJ2-5, with 8 bases aligning to TRBD2. Germline CDR1 MNHEY, CDR2 SVGAGI. The length of the CDR3 is 16 residues. The trim removed 2 bases at V and 5 bases at J, leaving 10 bases unmatched.

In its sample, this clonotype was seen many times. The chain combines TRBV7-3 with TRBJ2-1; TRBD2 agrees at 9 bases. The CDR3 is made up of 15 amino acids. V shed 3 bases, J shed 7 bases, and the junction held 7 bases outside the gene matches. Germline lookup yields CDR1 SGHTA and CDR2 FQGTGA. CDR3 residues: CASSLSGGLPNEQFF. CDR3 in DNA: TGTGCCAGCAGCTTGAGCGGGGGGCTACCTAATGAGCAGTTCTTC.

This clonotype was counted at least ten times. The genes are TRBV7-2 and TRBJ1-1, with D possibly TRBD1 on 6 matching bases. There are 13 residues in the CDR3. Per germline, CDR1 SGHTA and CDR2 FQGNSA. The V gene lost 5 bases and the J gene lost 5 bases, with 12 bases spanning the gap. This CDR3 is CASSNNRDTEAFF. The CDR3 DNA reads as TGTGCCAGCAGCAATAACAGGGATACTGAAGCTTTCTTT. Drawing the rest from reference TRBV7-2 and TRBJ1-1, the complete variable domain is GAGVSQSPSNKVTEKGKDVELRCDPISGHTALYWYRQSLGQGLEFLIYFQGNSAPDKSGLPSDRFSAERTGGSVSTLTIQRTQQEDSAVYLCASSNNRDTEAFFGQGTRLTVV.

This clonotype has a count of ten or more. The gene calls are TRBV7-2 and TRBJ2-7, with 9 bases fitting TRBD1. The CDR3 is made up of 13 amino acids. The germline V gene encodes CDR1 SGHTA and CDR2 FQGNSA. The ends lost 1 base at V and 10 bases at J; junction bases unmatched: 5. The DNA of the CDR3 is TGTGCCAGCAGCTTAGGGCCGGACAGGGGTCAGTACTTC. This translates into CASSLGPDRGQYF.

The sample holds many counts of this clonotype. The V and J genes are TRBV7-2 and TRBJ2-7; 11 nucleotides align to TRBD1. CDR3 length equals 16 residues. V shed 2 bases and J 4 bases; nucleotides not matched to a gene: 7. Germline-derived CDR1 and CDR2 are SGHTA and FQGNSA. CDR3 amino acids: CASSLTRTGGLYEQYF. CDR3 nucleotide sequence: TGTGCCAGCAGCTTAACCCGGACAGGGGGCTTATACGAGCAGTACTTC.

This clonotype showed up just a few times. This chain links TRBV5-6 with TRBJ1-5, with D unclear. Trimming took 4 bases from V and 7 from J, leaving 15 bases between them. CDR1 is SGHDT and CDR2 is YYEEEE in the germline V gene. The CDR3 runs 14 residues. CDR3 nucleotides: TGTGCCAGCAGCGTCCGACAAGCGGGGCAGCCCCAGCATTTT. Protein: CASSVRQAGQPQHF.

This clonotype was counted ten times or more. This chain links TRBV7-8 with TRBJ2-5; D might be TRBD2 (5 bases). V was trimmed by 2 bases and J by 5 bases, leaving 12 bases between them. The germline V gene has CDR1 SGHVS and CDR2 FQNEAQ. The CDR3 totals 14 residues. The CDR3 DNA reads TGTGCCAGCAGCTTACGGGAAGGCGTCGAGACCCAGTACTTC. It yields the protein CASSLREGVETQYF.

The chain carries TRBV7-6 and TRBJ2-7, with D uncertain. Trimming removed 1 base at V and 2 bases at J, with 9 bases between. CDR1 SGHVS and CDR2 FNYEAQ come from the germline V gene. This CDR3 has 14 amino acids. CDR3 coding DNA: TGTGCCAGCAGCTTAGGCTATAATACCTACGAGCAGTACTTC. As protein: CASSLGYNTYEQYF.

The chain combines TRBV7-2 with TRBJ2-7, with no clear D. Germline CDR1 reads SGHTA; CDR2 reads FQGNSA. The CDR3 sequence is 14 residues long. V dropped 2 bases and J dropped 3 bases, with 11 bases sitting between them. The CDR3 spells CASSLTMGFYEQYF. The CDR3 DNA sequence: TGTGCCAGCAGCTTAACTATGGGGTTCTACGAGCAGTACTTC.

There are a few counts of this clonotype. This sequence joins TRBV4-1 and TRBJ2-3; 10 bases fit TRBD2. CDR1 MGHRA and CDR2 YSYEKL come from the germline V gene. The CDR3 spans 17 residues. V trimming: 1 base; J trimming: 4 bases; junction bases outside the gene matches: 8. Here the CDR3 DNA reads TGCGCCAGCAGCCAAGCCCCTAGCGGGGGAGGAGCAGATACGCAGTATTTT. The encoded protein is CASSQAPSGGGADTQYF.

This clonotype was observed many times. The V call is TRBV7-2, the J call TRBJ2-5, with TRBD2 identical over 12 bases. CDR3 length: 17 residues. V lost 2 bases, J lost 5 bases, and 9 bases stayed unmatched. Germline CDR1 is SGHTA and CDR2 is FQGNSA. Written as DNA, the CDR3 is TGTGCCAGCAGCTTACAGCCTAGCGGGGGGGCGGGGGAGACCCAGTACTTC. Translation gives CASSLQPSGGAGETQYF.

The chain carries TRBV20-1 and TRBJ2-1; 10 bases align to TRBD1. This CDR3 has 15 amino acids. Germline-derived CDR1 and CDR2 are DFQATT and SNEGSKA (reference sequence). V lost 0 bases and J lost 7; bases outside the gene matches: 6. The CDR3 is CSARDLDRGLNEQFF. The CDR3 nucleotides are TGCAGTGCTAGAGATCTCGACAGGGGGCTGAATGAGCAGTTCTTC.

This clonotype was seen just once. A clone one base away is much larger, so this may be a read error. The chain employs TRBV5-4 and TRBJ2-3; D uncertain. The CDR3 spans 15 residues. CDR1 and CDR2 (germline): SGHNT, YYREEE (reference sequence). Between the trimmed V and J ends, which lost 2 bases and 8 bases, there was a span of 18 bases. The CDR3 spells CASSFWMGISGTQYF. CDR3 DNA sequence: TGTGCCAGCAGCTTTTGGATGGGGATCTCGGGTACGCAGTATTTT.

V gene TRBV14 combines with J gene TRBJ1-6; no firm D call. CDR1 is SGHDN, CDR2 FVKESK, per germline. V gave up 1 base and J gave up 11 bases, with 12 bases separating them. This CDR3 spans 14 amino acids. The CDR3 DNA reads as TGTGCCAGCAGCCAAGGTTTCCCTGCTCCACCCCTCCACTTT. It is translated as CASSQGFPAPPLHF.

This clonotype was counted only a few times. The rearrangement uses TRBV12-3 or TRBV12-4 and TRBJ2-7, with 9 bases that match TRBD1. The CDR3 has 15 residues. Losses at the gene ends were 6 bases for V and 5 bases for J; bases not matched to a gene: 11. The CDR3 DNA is TGTGCCAGCAGCTATCGCGACAGGGGGGCAGACGAGCAGTACTTC. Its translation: CASSYRDRGADEQYF.

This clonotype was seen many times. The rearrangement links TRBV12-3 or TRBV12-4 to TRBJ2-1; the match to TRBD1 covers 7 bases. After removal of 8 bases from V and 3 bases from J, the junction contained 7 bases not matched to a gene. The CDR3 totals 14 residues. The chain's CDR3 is CASHIGTVYNEQFF. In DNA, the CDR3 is TGTGCCAGCCATATAGGGACAGTCTACAATGAGCAGTTCTTC.

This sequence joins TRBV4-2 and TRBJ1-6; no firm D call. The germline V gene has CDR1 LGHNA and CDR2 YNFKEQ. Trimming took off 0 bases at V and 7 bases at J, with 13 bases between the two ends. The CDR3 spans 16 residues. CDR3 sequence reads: CASSQEYHTGNSPLHF. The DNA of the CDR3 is TGTGCCAGCAGCCAAGAATACCATACGGGGAATTCACCCCTCCACTTT.

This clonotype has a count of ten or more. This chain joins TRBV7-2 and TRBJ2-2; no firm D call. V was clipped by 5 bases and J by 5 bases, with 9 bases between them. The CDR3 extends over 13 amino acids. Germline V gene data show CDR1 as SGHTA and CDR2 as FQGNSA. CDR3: CASSPYKTGELFF. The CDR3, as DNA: TGTGCCAGCAGCCCGTATAAAACCGGGGAGCTGTTTTTT.

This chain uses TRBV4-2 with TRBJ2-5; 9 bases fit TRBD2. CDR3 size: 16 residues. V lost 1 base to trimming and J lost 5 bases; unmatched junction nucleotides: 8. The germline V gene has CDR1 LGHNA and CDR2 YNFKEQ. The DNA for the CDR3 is TGTGCCAGCAGCCAAGGGTGGCGGGGGGGTATGGAGACCCAGTACTTC. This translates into CASSQGWRGGMETQYF.